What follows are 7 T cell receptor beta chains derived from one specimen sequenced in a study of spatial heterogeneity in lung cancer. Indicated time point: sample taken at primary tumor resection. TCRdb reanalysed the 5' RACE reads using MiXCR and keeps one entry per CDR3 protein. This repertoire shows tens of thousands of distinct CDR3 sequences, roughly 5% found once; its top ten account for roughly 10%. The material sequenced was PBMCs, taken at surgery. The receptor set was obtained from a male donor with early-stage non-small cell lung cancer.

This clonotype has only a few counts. CDR3 nucleotides: TGTGCCAGTAAGATAGCGGGAGGGCCAAGCGGGGAGCTGTTTTTT. It codes for CASKIAGGPSGELFF. The chain uses TRBV2 and TRBJ2-2, with TRBD2 matching 11 bases. Trimming removed 9 bases from V and 7 bases from J; junction bases left unmatched: 10. CDR3 length: 15 amino acids. Germline loops: CDR1 SNHLY, CDR2 FYNNEI.

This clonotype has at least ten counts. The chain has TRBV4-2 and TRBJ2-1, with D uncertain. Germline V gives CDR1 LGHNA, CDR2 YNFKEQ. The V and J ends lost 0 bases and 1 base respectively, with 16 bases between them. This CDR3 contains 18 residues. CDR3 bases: TGTGCCAGCAGCCAAGATAACCGGGCCGGCAGGTCCTACAATGAGCAGTTCTTC. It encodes CASSQDNRAGRSYNEQFF.

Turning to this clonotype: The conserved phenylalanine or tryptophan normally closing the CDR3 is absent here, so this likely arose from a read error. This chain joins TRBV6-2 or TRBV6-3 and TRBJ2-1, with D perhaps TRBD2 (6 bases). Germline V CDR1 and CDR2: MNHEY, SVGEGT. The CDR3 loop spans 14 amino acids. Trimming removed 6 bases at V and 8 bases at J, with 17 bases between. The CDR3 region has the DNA TGTGCCAGCAGGAAGTTACCGGGGGAAGATGAGCAGTTCTAC. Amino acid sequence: CASRKLPGEDEQFY.

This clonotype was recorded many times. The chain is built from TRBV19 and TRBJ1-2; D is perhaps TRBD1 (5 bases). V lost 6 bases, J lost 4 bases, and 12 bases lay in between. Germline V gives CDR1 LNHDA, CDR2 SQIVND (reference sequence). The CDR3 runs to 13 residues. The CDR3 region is CASSSGLFYGYTF. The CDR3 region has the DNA TGTGCCAGTAGCTCAGGGTTGTTCTATGGCTACACCTTC.

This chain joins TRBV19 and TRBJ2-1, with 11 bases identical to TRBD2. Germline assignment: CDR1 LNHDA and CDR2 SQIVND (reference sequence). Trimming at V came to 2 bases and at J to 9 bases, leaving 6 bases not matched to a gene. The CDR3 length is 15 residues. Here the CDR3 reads CASSISTSGSGEQFF. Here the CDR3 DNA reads TGTGCCAGTAGTATATCAACTAGCGGGAGTGGTGAGCAGTTCTTC.

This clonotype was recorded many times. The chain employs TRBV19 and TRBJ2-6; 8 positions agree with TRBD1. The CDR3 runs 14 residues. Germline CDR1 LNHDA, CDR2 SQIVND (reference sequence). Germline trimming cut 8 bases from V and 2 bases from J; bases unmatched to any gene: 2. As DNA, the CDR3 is TGTGCCAGTCAGGACAGGGCTGGGGCCAACGTCCTGACTTTC. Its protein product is CASQDRAGANVLTF.

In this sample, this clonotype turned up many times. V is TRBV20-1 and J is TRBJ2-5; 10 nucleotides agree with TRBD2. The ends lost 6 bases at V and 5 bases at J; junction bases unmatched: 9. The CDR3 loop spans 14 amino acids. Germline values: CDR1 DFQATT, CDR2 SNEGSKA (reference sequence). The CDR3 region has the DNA TGCAGTGCAGCTCCGGGACTAGCGAGGGAGACCCAGTACTTC. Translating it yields CSAAPGLARETQYF.